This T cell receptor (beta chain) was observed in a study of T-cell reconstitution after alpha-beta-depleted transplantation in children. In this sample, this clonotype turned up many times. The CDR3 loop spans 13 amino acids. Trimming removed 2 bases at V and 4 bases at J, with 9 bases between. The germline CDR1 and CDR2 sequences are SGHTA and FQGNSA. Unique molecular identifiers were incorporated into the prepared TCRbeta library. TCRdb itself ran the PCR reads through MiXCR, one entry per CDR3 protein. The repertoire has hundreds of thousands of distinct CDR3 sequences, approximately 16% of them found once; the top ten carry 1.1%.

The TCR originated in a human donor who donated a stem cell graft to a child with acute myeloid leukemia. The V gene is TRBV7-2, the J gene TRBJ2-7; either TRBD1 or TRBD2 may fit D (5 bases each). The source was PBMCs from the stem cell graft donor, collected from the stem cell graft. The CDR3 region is CASSLNRRYEQYF. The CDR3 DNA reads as TGTGCCAGCAGCTTAAACAGGAGGTACGAGCAGTACTTC.